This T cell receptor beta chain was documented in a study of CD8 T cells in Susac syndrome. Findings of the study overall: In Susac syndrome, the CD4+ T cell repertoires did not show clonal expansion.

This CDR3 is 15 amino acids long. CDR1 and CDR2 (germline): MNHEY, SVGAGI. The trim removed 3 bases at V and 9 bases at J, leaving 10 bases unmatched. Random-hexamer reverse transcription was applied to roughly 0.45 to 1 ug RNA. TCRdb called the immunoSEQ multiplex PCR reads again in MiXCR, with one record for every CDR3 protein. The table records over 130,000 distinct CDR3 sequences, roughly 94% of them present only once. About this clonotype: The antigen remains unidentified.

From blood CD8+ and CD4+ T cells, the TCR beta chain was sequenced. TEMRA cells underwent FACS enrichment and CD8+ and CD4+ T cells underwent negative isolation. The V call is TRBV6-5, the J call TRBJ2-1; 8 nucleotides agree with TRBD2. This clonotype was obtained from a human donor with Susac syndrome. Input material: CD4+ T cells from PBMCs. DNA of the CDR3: TGTGCCAGCAGTTATGACGTTGCGGGGGGCATTGAGCAGTTCTTC. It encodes CASSYDVAGGIEQFF.